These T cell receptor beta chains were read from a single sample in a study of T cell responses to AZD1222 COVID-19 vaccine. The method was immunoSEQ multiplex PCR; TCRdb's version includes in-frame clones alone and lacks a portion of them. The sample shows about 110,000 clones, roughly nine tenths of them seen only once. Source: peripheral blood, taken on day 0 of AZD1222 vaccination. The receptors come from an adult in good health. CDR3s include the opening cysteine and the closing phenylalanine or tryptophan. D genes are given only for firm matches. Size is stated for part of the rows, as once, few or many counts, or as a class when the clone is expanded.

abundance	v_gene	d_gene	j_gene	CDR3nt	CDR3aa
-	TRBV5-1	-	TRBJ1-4	TGCGCCAGCAGAGAGGGCCCGGGAAATGAAAAACTGTTTTTT	CASREGPGNEKLFF
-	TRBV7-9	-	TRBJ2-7	TGTGCCAGCAGTATCCCGGGGGTTATGCCCTACGAGCAGTACTTC	CASSIPGVMPYEQYF
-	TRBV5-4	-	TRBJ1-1	TGTGCCAGCAGCCTCAAGGCGGGCATGAACACTGAAGCTTTCTTT	CASSLKAGMNTEAFF
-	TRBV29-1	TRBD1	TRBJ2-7	TGCAGCGTTGCAGGGGGCGGCACTACCGAGCAGTACTTC	CSVAGGGTTEQYF
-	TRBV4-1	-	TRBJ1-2	TGCGCCAGCAGCCATCCTTCCAGTCCGTACGAAGGCTACACCTTC	CASSHPSSPYEGYTF
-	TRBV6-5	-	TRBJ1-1	TGTGCCAGCAGTACCGACATAACGGAAGCTTTCTTT	CASSTDITEAFF
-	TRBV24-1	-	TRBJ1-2	TGTGCCACCAGTGATTGGGGGGGAAACTATGGCTACACCTTC	CATSDWGGNYGYTF
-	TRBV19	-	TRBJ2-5	TGTGCCAGTAGTATAGATCTGTCCCAAGAGACCCAGTACTTC	CASSIDLSQETQYF
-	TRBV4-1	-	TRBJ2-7	TGCGCCAGCAGCCAAGATACCGGGAATAAGTACGAGCAGTACTTC	CASSQDTGNKYEQYF
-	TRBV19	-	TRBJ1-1	TGTGCCAGTAGTATTCGGGCTGAAGCTTTCTTT	CASSIRAEAFF
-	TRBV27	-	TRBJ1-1	TGTGCCAGCAGTTCCCAGATGAACACTGAAGCTTTCTTT	CASSSQMNTEAFF
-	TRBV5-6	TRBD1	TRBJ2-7	TGTGCCAGCAGATATAGACAGGGGACCTACGAGCAGTACTTC	CASRYRQGTYEQYF
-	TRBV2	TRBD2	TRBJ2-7	TGTGCCAGCAGGCCCGGGACTAGCGCGTTTTACGAGCAGTACTTC	CASRPGTSAFYEQYF
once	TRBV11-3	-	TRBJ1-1	TGTGCCAGCAGCCTTGACTGGAACACTGAAGCTTTCTTT	CASSLDWNTEAFF
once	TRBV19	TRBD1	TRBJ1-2	TGTGCCAGTAGTCCCCCGGCAGGGGGCTATGGCTACACCTTC	CASSPPAGGYGYTF
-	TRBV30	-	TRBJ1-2	TGTGCCTGGGAACGCTACTATGGCTACACCTTC	CAWERYYGYTF
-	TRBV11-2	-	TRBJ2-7	TGTGCCAGCAGCCCCCCAAGCCAGAGCTCCTACGAGCAGTACTTC	CASSPPSQSSYEQYF
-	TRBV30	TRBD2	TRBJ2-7	TGTGCCTGGAGTGTAGGTAGCGGGAGCTCCTACGAGCAGTACTTC	CAWSVGSGSSYEQYF
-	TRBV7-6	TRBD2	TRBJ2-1	TGTGCCAGCAGCTTGACTAGCGGGACCTCCTACAATGAGCAGTTCTTC	CASSLTSGTSYNEQFF
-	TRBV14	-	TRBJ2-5	TGTGCCAGCAGCCGGGGGGGCGCAGGTGAAGAGACCCAGTACTTC	CASSRGGAGEETQYF
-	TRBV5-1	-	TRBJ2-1	TGCGCCAGCAGCCTGGGGGACTCCTACAATGAGCAGTTCTTC	CASSLGDSYNEQFF
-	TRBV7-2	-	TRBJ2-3	TGTGCCAGCAGCCGTATGGCGGGCCGTTATGATACGCAGTATTTT	CASSRMAGRYDTQYF
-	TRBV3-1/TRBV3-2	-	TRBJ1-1	TGTGCCAGCAGCCAAGGGACATACACTGAAGCTTTCTTT	CASSQGTYTEAFF
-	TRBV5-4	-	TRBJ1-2	TGTGCCAGCAGCGGCGGGAACGGTCAAGGCTACACCTTC	CASSGGNGQGYTF